Listed below are T cell receptor beta chains from one sample, sequenced in a study of blood T cell repertoires in COVID-19. Clones were sequenced by immunoSEQ multiplex PCR, and TCRdb holds only the in-frame ones, with some missing. The sample yields a few hundred thousand clones, approximately 85% seen once. Sequenced: peripheral blood. These receptors all come from a woman aged 65 to 85 with acute or convalescent COVID-19. Each CDR3 is given with its conserved first and last residue. The D gene is left open where the match is weak. Part of the rows lack a size; the others show once, few, many or a class for expanded clones.

j_gene: TRBJ1-3; d_gene: .; v_gene: TRBV10-2; abundance: .; CDR3nt: TGCGCCAGCAGTGAAGGACAGCGCTCTGGAAACACCATATATTTT; CDR3aa: CASSEGQRSGNTIYF
j_gene: TRBJ2-3; d_gene: TRBD2; v_gene: TRBV5-1; abundance: once; CDR3nt: TGCGCCAGCAGCCCCACCGGGACTAGCGGGGGGGCCGGCACAGATACGCAGTATTTT; CDR3aa: CASSPTGTSGGAGTDTQYF
j_gene: TRBJ1-2; d_gene: .; v_gene: TRBV5-1; abundance: .; CDR3nt: TGCGCCAGCAGCTCTGGAGGGCCAGAGGGGGGCTACACCTTC; CDR3aa: CASSSGGPEGGYTF
j_gene: TRBJ2-5; d_gene: .; v_gene: TRBV10-1; abundance: .; CDR3nt: TGCGCCAGCAGTGATCGGCGGGAATCCCCAGAGACCCAGTACTTC; CDR3aa: CASSDRRESPETQYF
j_gene: TRBJ1-2; d_gene: .; v_gene: TRBV3-1/TRBV3-2; abundance: .; CDR3nt: TGTGCCAGCAGCCCTGGACTTTCTACGGACTATGGCTACACCTTC; CDR3aa: CASSPGLSTDYGYTF
j_gene: TRBJ1-6; d_gene: .; v_gene: TRBV7-9; abundance: .; CDR3nt: TGTGCCAGCAGCCCCCCCGGACAGCGTAATTCACCCCTCCACTTT; CDR3aa: CASSPPGQRNSPLHF
j_gene: TRBJ1-1; d_gene: .; v_gene: TRBV11-3; abundance: .; CDR3nt: TGTGCCAGCAGCTTCGGGGGAAACACTGAAGCTTTCTTT; CDR3aa: CASSFGGNTEAFF
j_gene: TRBJ1-5; d_gene: .; v_gene: TRBV20-1; abundance: few; CDR3nt: TGCAGTGCTAGTTACGGGAAAGGCCAGCCCCAGCATTTT; CDR3aa: CSASYGKGQPQHF
j_gene: TRBJ2-1; d_gene: TRBD2; v_gene: TRBV6-6; abundance: .; CDR3nt: TGTGCCAGCAGTCGACTGACTAGCGGGGCCGCCTACAATGAGCAGTTCTTC; CDR3aa: CASSRLTSGAAYNEQFF
j_gene: TRBJ1-1; d_gene: .; v_gene: TRBV18; abundance: once; CDR3nt: TGTGCCAGCTCACCAATCCGAGATGAAGCTTTCTTT; CDR3aa: CASSPIRDEAFF